A single sample gave rise to the 5 T cell receptor beta chains below, sequenced in a study of radiation and T cells in renal cell carcinoma. The sample's time point: blood 2 weeks post-SBRT. Specified treatment: 15 Gy SBRT to primary tumor, nephrectomy 4 weeks later. The protocol was immunoSEQ multiplex PCR, while the TCRdb copy is restricted to in-frame clones and leaves out a portion. This repertoire shows about 120,000 clones, around 81% found once; its top ten account for under 6.5%. This specimen was blood, taken from a patient whose treatment included radiotherapy and nephrectomy. These receptor sequences come from a man aged 50 to 60 with renal cell carcinoma.

The rearrangement joins TRBV9 to TRBJ2-3; 10 bases map to TRBD1. The ends lost 5 bases at V and 4 bases at J; junction bases unmatched: 4. Germline V gene sequence: CDR1 SGDLS, CDR2 YYNGEE. CDR3 length equals 14 residues. The CDR3 bases are TGTGCCAGCAGGGGACAGGGGATCGCAGATACGCAGTATTTT. This codes for CASRGQGIADTQYF.

This chain uses TRBV13 with TRBJ1-6, with D maybe TRBD1 (5 bases). Germline V gene sequence: CDR1 PRHDT, CDR2 FYEKMQ (reference sequence). Trimming took off 4 bases at V and 8 bases at J, with 27 bases between the two ends. The CDR3 contains 19 residues. CDR3 loop: CASSYAILGGGQGDSPLHF. The CDR3 DNA reads TGTGCCAGCAGCTACGCTATTCTGGGGGGGGGTCAAGGTGATTCACCCCTCCACTTT.

This chain connects TRBV18 to TRBJ1-2, with D perhaps matching TRBD1 (6 bases). Trimming cost V 0 bases and J 2 bases, with 16 bases left between them. The CDR3 has 17 residues. Germline-derived CDR1 and CDR2 are KGHSH and LQKENI. The CDR3 nucleotides read TGTGCCAGCTCACCACCGATAAGGTCCGGGGGCAACTATGGCTACACCTTC. Encoded protein: CASSPPIRSGGNYGYTF. Based on the CDR3 plus reference TRBV18 and TRBJ1-2, the full variable domain is NAGVMQNPRHLVRRRGQEARLRCSPMKGHSHVYWYRQLPEEGLKFMVYLQKENIIDESGMPKERFSAEFPKEGPSILRIQQVVRGDSAAYFCASSPPIRSGGNYGYTFGSGTRLTVV.

The chain couples TRBV5-4 to TRBJ2-5, with a tentative D call TRBD1 (7 bases). Germline V CDR1 and CDR2: SGHNT, YYREEE (reference sequence). The CDR3 loop spans 15 amino acids. The V gene lost 2 bases and the J gene lost 4 bases, with 15 bases spanning the gap. For the CDR3, the DNA is TGTGCCAGCAGCTTAGGGGGGACAGAGGGAGAGACCCAGTACTTC. Translation gives CASSLGGTEGETQYF.

This clone was seen only once. V usage is TRBV10-3 and J usage is TRBJ2-5; 8 bases are a match to TRBD2. V was pared by 6 bases and J by 5 bases, with 8 bases of the junction left unmatched. Germline lookup yields CDR1 ENHRY and CDR2 SYGVKD. The CDR3 is 14 amino acids. Here the CDR3 reads CAIRENSGTETQYF. In DNA form, the CDR3 reads TGTGCCATCAGGGAAAATAGCGGGACTGAGACCCAGTACTTC.